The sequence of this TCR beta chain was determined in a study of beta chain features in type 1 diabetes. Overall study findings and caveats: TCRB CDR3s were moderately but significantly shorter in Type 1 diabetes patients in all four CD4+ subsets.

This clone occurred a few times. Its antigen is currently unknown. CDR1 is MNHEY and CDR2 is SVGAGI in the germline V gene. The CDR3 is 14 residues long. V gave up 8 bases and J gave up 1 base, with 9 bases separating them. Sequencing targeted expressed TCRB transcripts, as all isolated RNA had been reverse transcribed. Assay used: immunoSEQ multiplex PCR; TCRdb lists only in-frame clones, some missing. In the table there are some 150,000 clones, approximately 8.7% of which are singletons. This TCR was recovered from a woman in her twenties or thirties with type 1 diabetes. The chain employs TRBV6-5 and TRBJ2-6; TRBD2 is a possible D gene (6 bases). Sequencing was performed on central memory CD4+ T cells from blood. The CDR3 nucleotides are TGTGCCAGCCGGGGGAGTTCTGGGGCCAACGTCCTGACTTTC. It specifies CASRGSSGANVLTF.